This T cell receptor (beta chain) is from a study of blood T cell repertoires in COVID-19. The CDR3 is made up of 15 amino acids. Losses at the gene ends were 7 bases for V and 1 base for J; bases not matched to a gene: 3. CDR1 MNHEY and CDR2 SMNVEV come from the germline V gene (reference sequence). TCRdb's copy holds only in-frame clones and misses some; the assay was immunoSEQ multiplex PCR. This sample has roughly 100,000 clones, with about 79% found just once. This chain uses TRBV27 with TRBJ2-2; 10 positions agree with TRBD1. Sample: peripheral blood. The sequence was obtained from a woman over 75 with active or convalescent COVID-19. CDR3 protein: CASTWDRGNTGELFF. CDR3 nucleotides: TGTGCCAGCACCTGGGACAGGGGGAACACCGGGGAGCTGTTTTTT.